This passage covers 13 T cell receptor beta chains from one sample sequenced in a study of early T cells in non-severe SARS-CoV-2 infection. TCRdb passed the 5' RACE reads through MiXCR, listing each CDR3 protein once. The sample comprises 68,000 or so distinct CDR3 sequences, approximately 12% of which are singletons, and about 4.7% rests with the top ten. The sample taken for sequencing was whole blood. The receptor set was obtained from an adult who was a healthcare worker with PCR-confirmed SARS-CoV-2 infection or an uninfected control (not recorded which).

In the case of this clonotype: With a much larger clone just one base away, this may be a read error. The V and J genes are TRBV20-1 and TRBJ1-5; D possibly corresponds to TRBD1 (5 bases). Trimming stripped 5 bases from V and 0 bases from J, with 17 bases between. Germline assignment: CDR1 DFQATT and CDR2 SNEGSKA (reference sequence). The CDR3 has 16 residues. The CDR3 nucleotides read TGCAGTGCTGACAACCGGGACGCTTATAGCAATCAGCCCCAGCATTTT. This gives the protein CSADNRDAYSNQPQHF.

The chain has TRBV20-1 and TRBJ2-5, with TRBD2 matching over 10 bases. Germline CDR1 DFQATT, CDR2 SNEGSKA (reference sequence). V shed 6 bases, J shed 2 bases, and the junction held 6 bases outside the gene matches. The CDR3 sequence is 14 residues long. The CDR3 region has the DNA TGCAGTGCCTGGACTAGCGGACTACAAGAGACCCAGTACTTC. It yields the protein CSAWTSGLQETQYF.

This clonotype was recorded at least ten times. The chain couples TRBV6-1 to TRBJ1-5; no reliable D call. V was pared by 0 bases and J by 4 bases, with 13 bases between. Germline CDR1 reads MNHNS; CDR2 reads SASEGT. The CDR3 loop spans 16 amino acids. DNA of the CDR3: TGTGCCAGCAGTGAAGCAAGGTGGAGGGAGAATCAGCCCCAGCATTTT. Its protein is CASSEARWRENQPQHF.

Only a few counts were recorded for this clonotype. The chain is built from TRBV11-2 and TRBJ1-1; a weak D match, TRBD1 (5 bases). Trimming took off 0 bases at V and 10 bases at J, with 15 bases between the two ends. Germline lookup yields CDR1 SGHAT and CDR2 FQNNGV. This CDR3 contains 14 residues. The CDR3: CASSLDAGIQRAFF. CDR3 in DNA: TGTGCCAGCAGCTTAGATGCAGGGATCCAGCGAGCTTTCTTT.

The chain is built from TRBV6-5 and TRBJ2-1, with D possibly being TRBD1 or TRBD2 (6 bases each). The germline V gene encodes CDR1 MNHEY and CDR2 SVGAGI. V shed 10 bases and J shed 6 bases, with 10 bases lying between them. This CDR3 comprises 11 residues. The CDR3 sequence: CATRGGNEQFF. DNA for the CDR3: TGTGCCACCAGGGGAGGCAATGAGCAGTTCTTC.

In regard to this clonotype: A read error may produce the germline difference seen at one junction end. This chain connects TRBV29-1 to TRBJ2-5; 13 nucleotides agree with TRBD2. There are 14 residues in the CDR3. Germline V gives CDR1 SQVTM, CDR2 ANQGSEA. The CDR3 here is CSDETSGGAETQYF. Written as DNA, the CDR3 is TGCAGCGATGAAACTAGCGGGGGGGCTGAGACCCAGTACTTC.

This clonotype was seen ten or more times. V gene TRBV5-1 combines with J gene TRBJ2-7; D could derive from TRBD1 or TRBD2 (5 bases each). V lost 4 bases to trimming and J lost 7 bases, with 21 bases between them. Germline V gene data show CDR1 as SGHRS and CDR2 as YFSETQ. This CDR3 is built from 15 residues. The CDR3 spells CASSGGLVTSLEQYF. In DNA form, the CDR3 reads TGCGCCAGCAGCGGGGGTTTAGTTACGTCCTTGGAGCAGTACTTC.

The rearrangement joins TRBV4-1 to TRBJ1-3; no definite D call. CDR1 and CDR2 (germline): MGHRA, YSYEKL. V was clipped by 4 bases and J by 0 bases, with 13 bases between them. The CDR3 loop spans 16 amino acids. The CDR3 protein is CASSPTTMLSGNTIYF. CDR3 sequence (DNA): TGCGCCAGCAGCCCCACAACCATGCTCTCTGGAAACACCATATATTTT.

This clonotype came up many times. The chain carries TRBV20-1 and TRBJ2-1; D not certain. In germline, CDR1 is DFQATT, CDR2 SNEGSKA (reference sequence). This CDR3 comprises 9 residues. Trimming removed 4 bases at V and 16 bases at J, with 11 bases between. DNA of the CDR3: TGCAGTGCTAAACGGAAACGTTTCTTC. Protein sequence: CSAKRKRFF.

About this clonotype: This may stem from a read error, because a much larger clone lies one nucleotide away. The rearrangement uses TRBV7-6 and TRBJ2-1; D remains unclear. From germline, CDR1 is SGHVS and CDR2 FNYEAQ. CDR3 size: 12 residues. The CDR3 sequence is CASNLVQNEQFF. CDR3 sequence (DNA): TGTGCCAGCAACTTAGTGCAGAATGAGCAGTTCTTC. The whole variable domain, remainder taken from reference TRBV7-6 and TRBJ2-1, is GAGVSQSPRYKVTKRGQDVALRCDPISGHVSLYWYRQALGQGPEFLTYFNYEAQQDKSGLPNDRFSAERPEGSISTLTIQRTEQRDSAMYRCASNLVQNEQFFGPGTRLTVL.

The chain joins TRBV7-9 to TRBJ2-7, with TRBD1 identical over 7 bases. The CDR3 consists of 14 residues. Losses at the gene ends were 2 bases for V and 3 bases for J; bases not matched to a gene: 4. From germline, CDR1 is SEHNR and CDR2 FQNEAQ (reference sequence). The CDR3 region is CASSLTGANYEQYF. In DNA form, the CDR3 reads TGTGCCAGCAGCTTAACAGGGGCCAACTACGAGCAGTACTTC.

This clonotype was seen more than once but under ten times. The CDR3 spells CASSDTLGRDEQFF. In nucleotides, the CDR3 is TGTGCCAGCAGTGATACTCTGGGGCGCGATGAGCAGTTCTTC. This chain uses TRBV25-1 with TRBJ2-1; possible D gene TRBD1, 5 bases. The V end was cut by 3 bases, the J end by 8 bases, with 14 bases between. CDR3 length: 14 residues. Germline CDR1 is MGHDK and CDR2 is SYGVNS.

This clonotype was detected only a few times. This chain uses TRBV19 with TRBJ2-2; no reliable D call. Germline V lookup: CDR1 LNHDA, CDR2 SQIVND (reference sequence). Trimming pared 5 bases from V and 5 bases from J, leaving 12 bases between. This CDR3 contains 14 residues. CDR3 coding DNA: TGTGCCAGTAGTCCCAGTAGTCGGACCGGGGAGCTGTTTTTT. Its translation: CASSPSSRTGELFF.